This TCR beta chain appears in the sequencing data of a study of blood T cell repertoires in COVID-19. Whole-study context: The United States, Italy and Spain were the sources of the acute and convalescent COVID-19 samples. The analysed material was cDNA or gDNA that came from T cells, B-cell-depleted T cells, or PBMCs.

Study processing details: Nucleated cell number was recorded as an estimate derived from reference gene primer amplification. Sequencing used immunoSEQ multiplex PCR; TCRdb keeps in-frame clones, though not all of them. V and J calls and clone size are copied from that table; D and trimming were computed from the DNA. Of around 68,000 clones in the sample, 82% were seen once. Germline V gives CDR1 LNHDA, CDR2 SQIVND (reference sequence). This CDR3 is built from 15 residues. After removal of 5 bases from V and 8 bases from J, the junction contained 12 bases not matched to a gene. Specimen: peripheral blood. The sequence was collected from a human donor in a cohort sampled during active COVID-19. V is TRBV19 and J is TRBJ1-3, with TRBD1 matching over 7 bases. CDR3 in amino acids: CASSPPGQLIHTIYF. CDR3 nucleotides: TGTGCCAGTAGTCCTCCGGGACAGTTGATCCACACCATATATTTT.